Below are 2 T cell receptor beta chains sequenced from a single sample in a study of T-cell reconstitution after alpha-beta-depleted transplantation in children. TCRbeta library construction was performed incorporating unique molecular identifiers. MiXCR, run by TCRdb on the PCR reads, gives a single entry per CDR3 protein. The sample lists 44,000 or so distinct CDR3 sequences, roughly 8.7% occurring once. The sample here was PBMCs, mostly from graft donor cells, taken 60 days after TCRalphabeta/CD19-depleted stem cell transplant. These receptors were collected from a male patient aged 2-15 years who had a stem cell transplant for chronic granulomatous disease, so the T cells may come from the graft donor.

This clonotype has at least ten counts. J is TRBJ2-5 and V is TRBV20-1; 8 bases are a match to TRBD1. The J segment lost 5 bases and the V segment lost 6 bases, leaving 11 bases of the junction unmatched. This CDR3 comprises 14 residues. CDR1 DFQATT and CDR2 SNEGSKA come from the germline V gene (reference sequence). CDR3 DNA: TGCAGTGCCCGGACAGGGACCTACCGGGAGACCCAGTACTTC. This codes for CSARTGTYRETQYF.

This clonotype was seen many times. The V and J genes are TRBV20-1 and TRBJ2-5; D is undetermined. The CDR3 extends over 11 amino acids. V was trimmed by 6 bases and J by 6 bases, leaving 11 bases between them. Germline-derived CDR1 and CDR2 are DFQATT and SNEGSKA (reference sequence). The CDR3 nucleotides read TGCAGTGCGGCGTTGGAGCAGACCCAGTACTTC. Its translation is CSAALEQTQYF.